Detailed here is one TCR beta chain. This sample is part of a study of OX40 agonist ivuxolimab in advanced cancers. The CDR3 is made up of 13 amino acids. Germline CDR1 SGHTA, CDR2 FQGNSA. Trimming cost V 0 bases and J 1 base, with 1 base left between them. Produced via immunoSEQ multiplex PCR; TCRdb's table is partial and in-frame only. The sample includes tens of thousands of clones, 86% of them seen just once. V and J are TRBV7-2 and TRBJ1-5; D remains unclear. This specimen was CD4+ or CD8+ T cells sorted from blood, taken in a trial of the OX40 agonist ivuxolimab. The source is an adult with an advanced solid tumor such as melanoma, head and neck, liver or kidney cancer. The CDR3 sequence is CASSLASNQPQHF. CDR3 in DNA: TGTGCCAGCAGCTTAGCGAGCAATCAGCCCCAGCATTTT.